Shown below are 28 T cell receptor beta chains from a single sample sequenced in a study of T-cell reconstitution after alpha-beta-depleted transplantation in children. Construction of the TCRbeta library involved unique molecular identifiers. TCRdb re-analysed the PCR reads in MiXCR, keeping a single row per CDR3 protein. There are around 17,000 distinct CDR3 sequences in the sample; about 5% occur only once, and around 7.5% lies in the top ten. The sample here was PBMCs, taken before TCRalphabeta/CD19-depleted stem cell transplant. These receptors were collected from a boy between 10 and 17 years old with acute lymphoblastic leukemia, due to receive a stem cell transplant.

In this sample, this clonotype turned up many times. The chain has TRBV10-2 and TRBJ1-1, with D uncertain. The CDR3 runs to 11 residues. Germline loops: CDR1 WSHSY, CDR2 SAAADI. V was trimmed by 9 bases and J by 1 base, leaving 6 bases between them. The DNA for the CDR3 is TGCGCCAGTACACGGAACACTGAAGCTTTCTTT. Its translation: CASTRNTEAFF.

This clonotype was detected ten times or more. In DNA, the CDR3 is TGTGCCAGCAGCTCCTACCAGTCCTTCTATGGCTACACCTTC. Translation gives CASSSYQSFYGYTF. This chain connects TRBV7-2 to TRBJ1-2, with D unclear. V dropped 4 bases and J dropped 4 bases, with 13 bases sitting between them. Looked up from germline, CDR1 is SGHTA and CDR2 is FQGNSA. The CDR3 length is 14 residues.

This clonotype occurred many times. The chain uses TRBV6-4 and TRBJ2-7, with 9 bases matching TRBD2. Germline-derived CDR1 and CDR2 are MRHNA and SNTAGT. The CDR3 consists of 19 residues. The V segment lost 8 bases and the J segment 3 bases; nucleotides outside the gene matches: 23. This CDR3 is CASRPRRGGRLAEHYEQYF. For the CDR3, the DNA is TGTGCCAGCCGACCTCGAAGGGGTGGGAGACTAGCGGAACACTACGAGCAGTACTTC.

By frequency in the sample, this clonotype is medium-sized. The chain couples TRBV7-8 to TRBJ2-7; D may be TRBD1 (5 bases). This CDR3 spans 16 amino acids. Germline V gives CDR1 SGHVS, CDR2 FQNEAQ. Trimming took off 1 base at V and 0 bases at J, with 13 bases between the two ends. The CDR3 here is CASSLGQQESSYEQYF. The CDR3 DNA reads as TGTGCCAGCAGCTTAGGACAACAGGAGAGCTCCTACGAGCAGTACTTC.

The sample holds many counts of this clonotype. This chain connects TRBV6-5 to TRBJ1-2; 7 bases map to TRBD1. The J segment lost 4 bases and the V segment lost 6 bases, leaving 11 bases of the junction unmatched. The CDR3 spans 15 residues. CDR1 MNHEY and CDR2 SVGAGI come from the germline V gene. CDR3 protein: CASSFLDRLTYGYTF. The CDR3 DNA follows: TGTGCCAGCAGCTTCTTGGACAGGCTTACCTATGGCTACACCTTC.

This clonotype occurred many times. The gene calls are TRBV12-3 or TRBV12-4 and TRBJ1-4; tentative D call: TRBD1 (6 bases). The CDR3 runs 14 residues. The V gene lost 5 bases and the J gene lost 7 bases, with 14 bases spanning the gap. CDR3 in amino acids: CASSTGSRGEKLFF. CDR3 bases: TGTGCCAGCAGTACAGGGTCGCGGGGTGAAAAACTGTTTTTT.

This clonotype appeared many times. The chain joins TRBV6-2 or TRBV6-3 to TRBJ1-6; D call uncertain. With 8 bases removed from V and 8 bases from J, the gap between germline ends came to 13 bases. The CDR3 extends over 13 amino acids. Per germline, CDR1 MNHEY and CDR2 SVGEGT. This CDR3 reads CASRGPGYSPLHF. DNA for the CDR3: TGTGCCAGCCGCGGCCCTGGATATTCACCCCTCCACTTT.

By proportion, this clonotype is medium-sized (0.01 to 0.1%). The rearrangement joins TRBV4-2 to TRBJ2-3; D not resolved. The CDR3 totals 14 residues. Germline V gene data show CDR1 as LGHNA and CDR2 as YNFKEQ. Trimming removed 0 bases from V and 0 bases from J, with 4 bases in between. CDR3 bases: TGTGCCAGCAGCCAAGATCCTAGCACAGATACGCAGTATTTT. Translation gives CASSQDPSTDTQYF.

This clonotype has ten or more counts. This rearrangement joins TRBV11-2 to TRBJ2-1, with unresolved D. V was trimmed by 4 bases and J by 10 bases, leaving 23 bases between them. This CDR3 is built from 16 residues. Germline assignment: CDR1 SGHAT and CDR2 FQNNGV. CDR3 in amino acids: CASSSRPPPARTEQFF. The CDR3 coding sequence is TGTGCCAGCAGCTCCCGCCCACCCCCGGCCCGCACGGAGCAGTTCTTC.

This clonotype was found many times. V is TRBV7-2 and J is TRBJ1-6; no clear D gene. The CDR3 totals 14 residues. Trimming left V 4 bases short and J 8 bases short, with 12 bases between. Germline loops: CDR1 SGHTA, CDR2 FQGNSA. The CDR3 reads CASSSDGVYSPLHF. The CDR3 DNA reads as TGTGCCAGCAGCTCGGACGGAGTGTATTCACCCCTCCACTTT. Together with reference TRBV7-2 and TRBJ1-6, the CDR3 gives the full variable domain: GAGVSQSPSNKVTEKGKDVELRCDPISGHTALYWYRQSLGQGLEFLIYFQGNSAPDKSGLPSDRFSAERTGGSVSTLTIQRTQQEDSAVYLCASSSDGVYSPLHFGNGTRLTVT.

This clonotype came up many times. V usage is TRBV9 and J usage is TRBJ2-2; D not certain. Germline V lookup: CDR1 SGDLS, CDR2 YYNGEE. The V end lost 2 bases, the J end lost 3 bases, and 8 bases lay between the germline ends. CDR3 length: 14 residues. The CDR3 region is CASSVDAYTGELFF. In nucleotides, the CDR3 is TGTGCCAGCAGCGTCGACGCGTACACCGGGGAGCTGTTTTTT.

Comments on this clonotype: At one of its ends the junction is not consistent with the germline gene, which may arise from a read error. The chain joins TRBV7-8 to TRBJ1-6, with 7 bases fitting TRBD1. The CDR3 contains 13 residues. Germline V CDR1 and CDR2: SGHVS, FQNEAQ. CDR3 amino acids: CARSFTGESPLHF. CDR3 nucleotide sequence: TGTGCCAGGAGCTTTACAGGGGAGTCACCCCTCCACTTT.

This clonotype has ten or more counts. The chain couples TRBV4-2 to TRBJ1-5, with D hard to call. V was clipped by 1 base and J by 0 bases, with 7 bases between them. Germline V CDR1 and CDR2: LGHNA, YNFKEQ. The CDR3 is 15 residues long. CDR3 bases: TGTGCCAGCAGCCAAGCAACGGATAGCAATCAGCCCCAGCATTTT. It translates to CASSQATDSNQPQHF.

This clonotype has a count of ten or more. The chain links TRBV6-2 or TRBV6-3 to TRBJ2-5; maybe TRBD2 (6 bases). Germline V lookup: CDR1 MNHEY, CDR2 SVGEGT. The CDR3 consists of 16 residues. V gave up 1 base and J gave up 0 bases, with 12 bases separating them. CDR3 DNA: TGTGCCAGCAGTTACTTCAGCGGGTCTTACCAAGAGACCCAGTACTTC. It is translated as CASSYFSGSYQETQYF.

This clonotype was detected only a few times. This chain connects TRBV7-6 to TRBJ2-7; 8 bases map to TRBD1. CDR3 length: 14 residues. J lost 4 bases, V lost 5 bases, and 7 bases had no gene match. CDR1 SGHVS and CDR2 FNYEAQ come from the germline V gene. The CDR3 spells CASSQPDRAYEQYF. The DNA for the CDR3 is TGTGCCAGCAGCCAACCGGACAGGGCTTACGAGCAGTACTTC.

This clonotype was found many times. V gene TRBV6-1 combines with J gene TRBJ2-1, with TRBD1 matching 8 bases. The germline gives CDR1 MNHNS, CDR2 SASEGT. The J segment lost 9 bases and the V segment lost 3 bases, leaving 10 bases of the junction unmatched. This CDR3 is 15 amino acids long. CDR3 loop: CASSEDRAMSVEQFF. The CDR3 nucleotides are TGTGCCAGCAGTGAGGACAGGGCAATGTCGGTTGAGCAGTTCTTC.

This clonotype was seen at least ten times. This sequence joins TRBV18 and TRBJ2-3, with unresolved D. The CDR3 contains 13 residues. The germline V gene has CDR1 KGHSH and CDR2 LQKENI. The V end was cut by 4 bases, the J end by 6 bases, with 11 bases between. The chain's CDR3 is CASSLGSEDTQYF. DNA for the CDR3: TGTGCCAGCTCACTCGGGTCCGAGGATACGCAGTATTTT.

By its share, this clonotype is medium-sized. The rearrangement uses TRBV29-1 and TRBJ2-1; 9 bases map to TRBD1. J was trimmed by 0 bases and V by 6 bases; bases with no gene match: 3. CDR3 length: 14 residues. Per the germline V gene, CDR1 is SQVTM and CDR2 is ANQGSEA. In nucleotides, the CDR3 is TGCAGCGTGGACAGGGGCAGCTCCTACAATGAGCAGTTCTTC. As protein: CSVDRGSSYNEQFF.

Many counts were recorded for this clonotype. The chain has TRBV4-2 and TRBJ2-1; D is perhaps TRBD2 (5 bases). The V and J ends lost 4 bases and 3 bases respectively, with 16 bases between them. CDR1 is LGHNA, CDR2 YNFKEQ, per germline. This CDR3 region has 16 residues. The CDR3 region has the DNA TGTGCCAGCAGCCCTAAGGACTGGATGGACTACAATGAGCAGTTCTTC. It encodes CASSPKDWMDYNEQFF.

In its sample, this clonotype was seen many times. The chain couples TRBV19 to TRBJ2-7, with TRBD2 identical over 7 bases. This CDR3 is 14 amino acids long. Germline lookup yields CDR1 LNHDA and CDR2 SQIVND (reference sequence). The CDR3: CACSPTGGIYEQYF. The DNA of the CDR3 is TGTGCTTGTAGTCCAACGGGAGGTATCTACGAGCAGTACTTC.

The table lists this clonotype with many counts. The rearrangement links TRBV20-1 to TRBJ1-2, with 8 positions matching TRBD1. The CDR3 runs 14 residues. Germline V CDR1 and CDR2: DFQATT, SNEGSKA (reference sequence). V was pared by 6 bases and J by 7 bases, with 13 bases of the junction left unmatched. The CDR3 region is CSARSPDRAGGYTF. CDR3 in DNA: TGCAGTGCCCGATCCCCGGACAGGGCAGGTGGCTACACCTTC.

This clonotype was detected ten times or more. The chain links TRBV6-2 or TRBV6-3 to TRBJ1-1, with a tentative D call TRBD1 (6 bases). Germline values: CDR1 MNHEY, CDR2 SVGEGT. This CDR3 contains 14 residues. V was clipped by 6 bases and J by 5 bases, with 16 bases between them. The CDR3 loop is CASRVLGGRTEAFF. The CDR3 DNA follows: TGTGCCAGCAGAGTCCTCGGGGGCCGGACTGAAGCTTTCTTT.

This clonotype has ten or more counts. J is TRBJ2-7 and V is TRBV15, with 8 bases lining up with TRBD1. The CDR3 totals 15 residues. The V gene's germline CDR1 is LNHNV and CDR2 YYDKDF (reference sequence). The V gene end was trimmed by 5 bases and the J gene end by 3 bases; junction bases not matched to a gene: 9. Here the CDR3 reads CATSRRQGISYEQYF. The DNA for the CDR3 is TGTGCCACCAGCCGCAGACAGGGGATAAGCTACGAGCAGTACTTC.

This clonotype was observed many times. V and J are TRBV12-5 and TRBJ2-1; D assignment may be TRBD1 or TRBD2 (5 bases each). The length of the CDR3 is 13 residues. Germline CDR1 and CDR2: LGHNT and FRNRAP. V gave up 3 bases and J gave up 4 bases, with 7 bases separating them. The CDR3 here is CASGFGGYNEQFF. The CDR3 nucleotides are TGTGCTAGTGGTTTTGGGGGATACAATGAGCAGTTCTTC.

The genes are TRBV7-2 and TRBJ2-1, with TRBD2 as a possible D gene (5 bases). Trimming removed 4 bases at V and 7 bases at J, with 11 bases between. Germline assignment: CDR1 SGHTA and CDR2 FQGNSA. This CDR3 region has 13 residues. DNA for the CDR3: TGTGCCAGCAGCTACAATCCGGGAAATGAGCAGTTCTTC. It yields the protein CASSYNPGNEQFF.

This clonotype was observed many times. The rearrangement uses TRBV2 and TRBJ1-3; maybe TRBD1 (5 bases). The CDR3 extends over 13 amino acids. Germline CDR1 reads SNHLY; CDR2 reads FYNNEI. V shed 7 bases and J shed 5 bases, with 12 bases lying between them. The CDR3, as DNA: TGTGCCAGCACCAAGGACAAGAGAAACACCATATATTTT. Amino acids: CASTKDKRNTIYF.

In its sample, this clonotype is medium-sized. The chain couples TRBV29-1 to TRBJ2-1, with D uncertain. Germline-derived CDR1 and CDR2 are SQVTM and ANQGSEA. This CDR3 has 15 amino acids. With 4 bases removed from V and 0 bases from J, the gap between germline ends came to 13 bases. The CDR3 is CSVGVSPSSYNEQFF. In DNA, the CDR3 is TGCAGCGTTGGAGTCTCCCCCAGCTCCTACAATGAGCAGTTCTTC.

The table lists this clonotype with many counts. J is TRBJ2-3 and V is TRBV19; D is tentatively TRBD1 or TRBD2 (5 bases each). The CDR3 has 12 amino acids. Germline V lookup: CDR1 LNHDA, CDR2 SQIVND (reference sequence). V was shortened by 5 bases and J by 6 bases, with 9 bases between the two germline ends. Here the CDR3 reads CASSGGRDTQYF. The CDR3 coding sequence is TGTGCCAGTAGTGGGGGTCGGGATACGCAGTATTTT.